This T cell receptor beta chain emerged from a study of radiotherapy plus CTLA-4 blockade in lung cancer. Study-wide points: Tumor-derived TCR clones expanded in blood after radiotherapy plus ipilimumab.

The germline gives CDR1 KGHSH, CDR2 LQKENI. V gave up 3 bases and J gave up 1 base; unmatched junction bases: 3. CDR3 length equals 15 residues. The table came from immunoSEQ multiplex PCR; TCRdb's copy has only in-frame clones and leaves some out. The sample has 50,000 to 65,000 clones, less than 80% seen once. Notes on this clone: Its antigen is still unknown.

This specimen was peripheral blood, taken from a patient treated with radiotherapy plus ipilimumab. The chain uses TRBV18 and TRBJ2-1; 7 nucleotides line up with TRBD2. This sequence originates from a human donor with non-small cell lung cancer who had a complete response to radiotherapy plus ipilimumab. The CDR3 protein is CASSPAGGSYNEQFF. The DNA for the CDR3 is TGTGCCAGCTCACCCGCCGGGGGGTCCTACAATGAGCAGTTCTTC.